This T cell receptor (beta chain) was profiled in a study of blood T cells in healthy people across ages. The overall study: The template switching approach captured approximately one barcoded beta molecule for every two T cells.

This clonotype turned up a few times. The CDR3 covers 16 residues. Germline CDR1 and CDR2: SGHAT and FQNNGV. The V end lost 0 bases, the J end lost 5 bases, and 16 bases lay between the germline ends. Alongside a J-beta primer mix, a sample-barcoded 5' primer served in a second PCR lasting roughly 7 to 12 cycles. TCRdb analysed the 5' RACE reads with MiXCR anew, one entry per CDR3 protein. The table shows about 780,000 distinct CDR3 sequences, with about a quarter occurring only once. The sample also formed part of further work on T cells of mothers and their children.

V and J are TRBV11-2 and TRBJ1-2, with a possible D match to TRBD1 (5 bases). The origin of this receptor is a boy aged 10-17 years in good health. Sequenced sample: blood. This chain's CDR3 is CASSLDKGEGFYGYTF. CDR3 DNA sequence: TGTGCCAGCAGCTTAGATAAAGGAGAGGGGTTTTATGGCTACACCTTC.